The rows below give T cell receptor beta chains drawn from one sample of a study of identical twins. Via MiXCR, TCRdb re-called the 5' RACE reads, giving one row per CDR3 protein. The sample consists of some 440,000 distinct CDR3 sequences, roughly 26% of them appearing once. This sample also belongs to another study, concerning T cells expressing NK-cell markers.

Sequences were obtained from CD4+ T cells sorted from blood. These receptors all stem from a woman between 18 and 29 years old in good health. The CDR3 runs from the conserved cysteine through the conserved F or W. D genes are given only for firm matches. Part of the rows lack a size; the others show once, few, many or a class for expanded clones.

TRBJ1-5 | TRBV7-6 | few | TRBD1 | TGTGCCAGCAGCACGCGGACAGGGGATCAGCCCCAGCATTTT | CASSTRTGDQPQHF
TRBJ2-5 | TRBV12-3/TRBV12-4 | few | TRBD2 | TGTGCCAGCAGTGTGCGGGAGTCGAAGACCCAGTACTTC | CASSVRESKTQYF
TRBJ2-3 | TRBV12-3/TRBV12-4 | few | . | TGTGCCAGCAGCCCCTGGGTCAGGTCGTCCCCAGATACGCAGTATTTT | CASSPWVRSSPDTQYF
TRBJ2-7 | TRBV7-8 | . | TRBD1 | TGTGCCAGCAGCTTCAGGGGGCACCCCTACGAGCAGTACTTC | CASSFRGHPYEQYF
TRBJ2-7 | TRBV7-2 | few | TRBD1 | TGTGCCAGCAGCGCCCCCGGGACAGCATCCTACGAGCAGTACTTC | CASSAPGTASYEQYF
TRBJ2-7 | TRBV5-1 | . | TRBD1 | TGCGCCAGCAACTCAGGGGGTGGCTCCTACGAGCAGTACTTC | CASNSGGGSYEQYF
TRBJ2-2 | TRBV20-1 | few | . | TGCAGTGCTGTTGCAGGACAGCCGAACACCGGGGAGCTGTTTTTT | CSAVAGQPNTGELFF
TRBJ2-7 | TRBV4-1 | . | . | TGCGCCAGCACCTCGCGAGGACAAGGGGTTTTTGTGGGATACGAGCAGTACTTC | CASTSRGQGVFVGYEQYF
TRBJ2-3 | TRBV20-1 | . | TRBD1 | TGCAGTGCTGCGGGACAGGGAGAGGATACGCAGTATTTT | CSAAGQGEDTQYF
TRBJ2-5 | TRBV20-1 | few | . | TGCAGTGCTACCGGAACCCAAGAGACCCAGTACTTC | CSATGTQETQYF
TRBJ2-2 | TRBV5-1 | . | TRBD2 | TGCGCCAGCAGCTGGGGACTAGCGGGCGGGGAGCTGTTTTTT | CASSWGLAGGELFF
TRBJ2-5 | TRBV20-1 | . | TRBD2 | TGCAGTGCCACGCCCCTTAGCGGGAGCCTGGAGACCCAGTACTTC | CSATPLSGSLETQYF
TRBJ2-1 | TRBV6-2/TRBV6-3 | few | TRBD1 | TGTGCCAGCCGCTCGACAGGGATCGATGAGCAGTTCTTC | CASRSTGIDEQFF
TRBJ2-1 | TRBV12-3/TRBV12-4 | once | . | TGTGCCAGCACTTTCCAACTAGGCGCTCGCTACAATGAGCAGTTCTTC | CASTFQLGARYNEQFF
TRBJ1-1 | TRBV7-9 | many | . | TGTGCCAGCAGCTTTGTTGGGGACACTGAAGCTTTCTTT | CASSFVGDTEAFF
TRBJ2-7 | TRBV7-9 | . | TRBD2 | TGTGCCAGCAGCTGGACTAGCGGAACCTACGAGCAGTACTTC | CASSWTSGTYEQYF
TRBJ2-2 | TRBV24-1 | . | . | TGTGCCACCAGTGCCGCCGGCATCGGGGAGCTGTTTTTT | CATSAAGIGELFF